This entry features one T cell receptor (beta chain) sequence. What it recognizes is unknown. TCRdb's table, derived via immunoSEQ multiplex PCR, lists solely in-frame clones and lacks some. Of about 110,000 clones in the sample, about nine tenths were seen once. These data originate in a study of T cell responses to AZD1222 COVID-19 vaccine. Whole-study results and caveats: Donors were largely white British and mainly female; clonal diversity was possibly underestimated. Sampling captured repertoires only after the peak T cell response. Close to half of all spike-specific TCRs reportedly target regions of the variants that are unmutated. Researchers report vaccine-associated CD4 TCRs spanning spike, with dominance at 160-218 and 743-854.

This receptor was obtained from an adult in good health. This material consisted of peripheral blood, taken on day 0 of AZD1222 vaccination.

CDR3 sequence reads: CASSLDRTNEKLFF. CDR3 in DNA: TGTGCCAGCAGCTTGGACAGAACTAATGAAAAACTGTTTTTT. This rearrangement joins TRBV5-6 to TRBJ1-4; no firm D call. In germline, CDR1 is SGHDT, CDR2 YYEEEE. Trimming pared 0 bases from V and 1 base from J, leaving 4 bases between. The CDR3 covers 14 residues.